Following are 24 T cell receptor beta chains from one sample sequenced in a study of OX40 agonist ivuxolimab in advanced cancers. Profiling relied on immunoSEQ multiplex PCR, and the TCRdb table lists in-frame clones only, not all of them. The repertoire holds approximately 82,000 clones, around nine tenths seen once, with 0.6% to 0.7% in the top ten. This specimen consisted of CD4+ or CD8+ T cells sorted from blood, obtained in a trial of the OX40 agonist ivuxolimab. The receptors come from an adult with an advanced solid tumor such as melanoma, head and neck, liver or kidney cancer.

The chain is built from TRBV13 and TRBJ2-7; D is uncertain. V lost 1 base, J lost 7 bases, and 11 bases lay in between. Germline V gene data show CDR1 as PRHDT and CDR2 as FYEKMQ (reference sequence). The CDR3 has 13 residues. The CDR3, as DNA: TGTGCCAGCAGCTTAGAAGGTATGAGGGAGCAGTACTTC. Encoded protein: CASSLEGMREQYF.

V usage is TRBV7-8 and J usage is TRBJ2-7; 7 nucleotides match TRBD2. The V gene end was trimmed by 5 bases and the J gene end by 7 bases; junction bases not matched to a gene: 11. The length of the CDR3 is 14 residues. The germline V gene has CDR1 SGHVS and CDR2 FQNEAQ. CDR3 protein: CASSLFRGVQEQYF. As DNA, the CDR3 is TGTGCCAGCAGCCTTTTTCGGGGGGTCCAGGAGCAGTACTTC.

In its sample, this clone was seen once. The chain has TRBV2 and TRBJ2-2, with D uncertain. Germline V lookup: CDR1 SNHLY, CDR2 FYNNEI. The CDR3 contains 13 residues. V lost 7 bases and J 1 base, leaving 7 bases between the germline ends. The CDR3 here is CASTRENTGELFF. CDR3 bases: TGTGCCAGCACAAGGGAGAACACCGGGGAGCTGTTTTTT.

The chain employs TRBV6-5 and TRBJ1-4, with D possibly matching TRBD1 (6 bases). V gave up 3 bases and J gave up 2 bases, with 10 bases separating them. Germline CDR1 reads MNHEY; CDR2 reads SVGAGI. The CDR3 has 15 residues. CDR3 amino acids: CASSYGGATNEKLFF. As DNA, the CDR3 is TGTGCCAGCAGTTATGGGGGGGCGACTAATGAAAAACTGTTTTTT.

This chain connects TRBV30 to TRBJ2-2, with D tentatively TRBD2 (6 bases). This CDR3 is built from 17 residues. V lost 0 bases to trimming and J lost 6 bases, with 20 bases between them. Per germline, CDR1 GTSNPN and CDR2 SVGIG (reference sequence). In nucleotides, the CDR3 is TGTGCCTGGAGTGTAAAAGGGGCGGGGAAGGGCGCCGGGGAGCTGTTTTTT. This codes for CAWSVKGAGKGAGELFF.

For this clone: The junction shows a germline mismatch at one end, possibly a read error. The chain links TRBV7-7 to TRBJ1-1; no clear D gene. Germline lookup yields CDR1 SSHAT and CDR2 FNYEAQ (reference sequence). The CDR3 has 13 residues. DNA for the CDR3: TGTGCTAGCAGCTTAGTTGCGGGGACTGAAGCTTTCTTT. Its protein is CASSLVAGTEAFF.

The chain joins TRBV19 to TRBJ2-2, with D possibly matching TRBD1 (6 bases). CDR1 LNHDA and CDR2 SQIVND come from the germline V gene (reference sequence). Trimming pared 4 bases from V and 3 bases from J, leaving 6 bases between. The CDR3 is made up of 13 amino acids. CDR3 sequence: CASSRQDTGELFF. In nucleotides, the CDR3 is TGTGCCAGTAGTAGACAGGACACCGGGGAGCTGTTTTTT.

The chain combines TRBV6-5 with TRBJ2-7; 7 bases are shared with TRBD1. The CDR3 length is 15 residues. Trimming removed 1 base from V and 2 bases from J; junction bases left unmatched: 5. Germline CDR1 MNHEY, CDR2 SVGAGI. CDR3 DNA: TGTGCCAGCAGTTACTTCCGACAGGGACCCTACGAGCAGTACTTC. Amino acid sequence: CASSYFRQGPYEQYF.

V and J are TRBV29-1 and TRBJ2-2; D is unresolved. Trimming shortened V by 8 bases and J by 4 bases, and 17 bases separated the two germline ends. The CDR3 spans 14 residues. Germline assignment: CDR1 SQVTM and CDR2 ANQGSEA. The CDR3, as DNA: TGCAGCATCTCGGCGCCGACCACCACCGGGGAGCTGTTTTTT. This codes for CSISAPTTTGELFF.

V usage is TRBV18 and J usage is TRBJ1-5; the match to TRBD1 covers 8 bases. V gave up 4 bases and J gave up 0 bases; unmatched junction bases: 5. The CDR3 covers 16 residues. CDR1 is KGHSH and CDR2 is LQKENI in the germline V gene. DNA for the CDR3: TGTGCCAGCTCACAAGGGACAGGTTATAGCAATCAGCCCCAGCATTTT. The encoded protein is CASSQGTGYSNQPQHF. Full variable domain (missing parts from reference TRBV18 and TRBJ1-5): NAGVMQNPRHLVRRRGQEARLRCSPMKGHSHVYWYRQLPEEGLKFMVYLQKENIIDESGMPKERFSAEFPKEGPSILRIQQVVRGDSAAYFCASSQGTGYSNQPQHFGDGTRLSIL.

The V call is TRBV5-4, the J call TRBJ1-4, with 7 bases identical to TRBD1. The CDR3 extends over 15 amino acids. The V segment lost 5 bases and the J segment 3 bases; nucleotides outside the gene matches: 7. Looked up from germline, CDR1 is SGHNT and CDR2 is YYREEE (reference sequence). CDR3 coding DNA: TGTGCCAGCAGTCCCCGGGACAGCCCTAATGAAAAACTGTTTTTT. It specifies CASSPRDSPNEKLFF.

The chain carries TRBV10-2 and TRBJ1-5; a weak D match, TRBD1 (6 bases). Trimming removed 5 bases at V and 10 bases at J, with 18 bases between. CDR3 length: 14 amino acids. Germline V gene sequence: CDR1 WSHSY, CDR2 SAAADI. CDR3: CASSSLAGDGPQHF. For the CDR3, the DNA is TGCGCCAGCAGTAGCTTAGCAGGGGATGGTCCCCAGCATTTT.

The V gene is TRBV6-6, the J gene TRBJ2-3; D gene uncertain. CDR1 MNHNY and CDR2 SVGAGI come from the germline V gene (reference sequence). The CDR3 length is 13 residues. V lost 5 bases and J 2 bases, leaving 8 bases between the germline ends. The CDR3 DNA follows: TGTGCCAGCAGTCGGGTAAACACAGATACGCAGTATTTT. This gives the protein CASSRVNTDTQYF.

CDR3 in amino acids: CASSYDRNTEAFF. CDR3 coding DNA: TGTGCCAGCAGTTACGACAGGAACACTGAAGCTTTCTTT. The V call is TRBV6-5, the J call TRBJ1-1, with a tentative D call TRBD1 (5 bases). Trimming removed 2 bases at V and 1 base at J, with 5 bases between. CDR1 and CDR2 (germline): MNHEY, SVGAGI. This CDR3 has 13 amino acids.

The chain carries TRBV6-5 and TRBJ1-2; TRBD1 matches at 8 bases. The V gene's germline CDR1 is MNHEY and CDR2 SVGAGI. This CDR3 region has 13 residues. V trimming: 5 bases; J trimming: 4 bases; junction bases outside the gene matches: 3. Here the CDR3 reads CASSDTGGYGYTF. Written as DNA, the CDR3 is TGTGCCAGCAGTGATACAGGGGGCTATGGCTACACCTTC.

This rearrangement joins TRBV25-1 to TRBJ2-3; the match to TRBD2 covers 7 bases. This CDR3 comprises 14 residues. The V segment lost 7 bases and the J segment 1 base; nucleotides outside the gene matches: 5. Germline assignment: CDR1 MGHDK and CDR2 SYGVNS. The CDR3: CASNPGLRTDTQYF. The CDR3 nucleotides are TGTGCCAGCAACCCGGGACTACGCACAGATACGCAGTATTTT.

This chain joins TRBV9 and TRBJ1-6, with D possibly being TRBD1 (6 bases). CDR3 size: 15 residues. V was shortened by 2 bases and J by 7 bases, with 13 bases between the two germline ends. CDR1 is SGDLS, CDR2 YYNGEE, per germline. In DNA, the CDR3 is TGTGCCAGCAGCGTGGCAGGGGTCGAGAATTCACCCCTCCACTTT. This sequence encodes CASSVAGVENSPLHF.

The rearrangement links TRBV4-2 to TRBJ1-4; D is ambiguous. The CDR3 totals 16 residues. V lost 3 bases and J lost 2, with 13 bases in between. Germline assignment: CDR1 LGHNA and CDR2 YNFKEQ. The CDR3 DNA reads TGTGCCAGCAGCCAGGCATTAGAACGGACTAATGAAAAACTGTTTTTT. Protein product: CASSQALERTNEKLFF.

This chain uses TRBV5-4 with TRBJ1-2; TRBD1 aligns across 9 bases. V lost 3 bases, J lost 5 bases, and 8 bases stayed unmatched. This CDR3 region has 15 residues. Germline CDR1 reads SGHNT; CDR2 reads YYREEE (reference sequence). The CDR3, as DNA: TGTGCCAGCAGCTGGCAGGGGACAGGGAAATATGGCTACACCTTC. Residues: CASSWQGTGKYGYTF.

The V gene is TRBV5-4, the J gene TRBJ2-5; D remains unclear. CDR1 is SGHNT and CDR2 is YYREEE in the germline V gene (reference sequence). The CDR3 spans 13 residues. V dropped 6 bases and J dropped 3 bases, with 12 bases sitting between them. The CDR3 reads CASTWGSEETQYF. CDR3 in DNA: TGTGCCAGCACCTGGGGATCTGAAGAGACCCAGTACTTC.

The chain carries TRBV19 and TRBJ1-1, with TRBD1 identical over 7 bases. Germline assignment: CDR1 LNHDA and CDR2 SQIVND (reference sequence). V lost 4 bases, J lost 5 bases, and 10 bases stayed unmatched. The CDR3 has 15 amino acids. In nucleotides, the CDR3 is TGTGCCAGTAGTACGCGGGGCAGGGGGTATACTGAAGCTTTCTTT. Translating gives CASSTRGRGYTEAFF.

CDR3: CASSLGGQGAGGYTF. CDR3 nucleotides: TGTGCCAGCAGCCTCGGGGGACAGGGGGCTGGGGGCTACACCTTC. The genes are TRBV7-2 and TRBJ1-2; 12 bases agree with TRBD1. The V gene end was trimmed by 5 bases and the J gene end by 8 bases; junction bases not matched to a gene: 9. Looked up from germline, CDR1 is SGHTA and CDR2 is FQGNSA. The CDR3 covers 15 residues.

The chain combines TRBV19 with TRBJ2-2, with D perhaps assigned TRBD1 or TRBD2 (6 bases each). V lost 7 bases and J 4 bases, leaving 25 bases between the germline ends. From germline, CDR1 is LNHDA and CDR2 SQIVND (reference sequence). CDR3 size: 18 residues. Here the CDR3 DNA reads TGTGCCAGTAATAAGAGGGTCGGGAGTCGAGGGGGCACCGGGGAGCTGTTTTTT. It translates to CASNKRVGSRGGTGELFF.

The J gene is TRBJ1-3, the V gene TRBV5-6; TRBD1 matches 7 bases. The length of the CDR3 is 17 residues. Germline V gene data show CDR1 as SGHDT and CDR2 as YYEEEE. The junction had 8 bases not matched to a gene; V was cut back by 1 base and J by 1 base. The CDR3 here is CASSLRGRIYSGNTIYF. The CDR3 nucleotides read TGTGCCAGCAGCTTGAGGGGGCGAATTTATTCTGGAAACACCATATATTTT.